The clone carrying this T cell receptor beta chain was detected a few times. Antigen unknown. Run at survey level, the immunoSEQ assay was version v3.0. Data came from immunoSEQ multiplex PCR; TCRdb stores just in-frame clones and leaves some out. The sample includes about 20,000 clones, around 82% seen only once; the top ten take less than 15%. The length of the CDR3 is 15 residues. From germline, CDR1 is MGHRA and CDR2 YSYEKL. The junction had 4 bases not matched to a gene; V was cut back by 3 bases and J by 7 bases. This record belongs to a study of long-term antiretroviral therapy in people with HIV. Study-level information: Collection of the earliest samples took place about a decade ahead of the 2015 immediate-ART recommendation. Study-level points and caveats: Control repertoires displayed wider CDR3 length ranges than the HIV repertoires.

This chain joins TRBV4-1 and TRBJ1-6; 9 nucleotides line up with TRBD1. The source of this sequence is a woman aged 25-40 years with HIV. The starting material was unsorted PBMCs, obtained 2.9 years after starting antiretroviral therapy. CDR3 bases: TGCGCCAGCAGCCAGAGGACAGGGGAAAATTCACCCCTCCACTTT. Translation: CASSQRTGENSPLHF.